The 24 T cell receptor beta chains below come from one sample, sequenced in a study of OX40 agonist ivuxolimab in advanced cancers. The data were produced by immunoSEQ multiplex PCR, yet TCRdb's version contains in-frame clones alone and is incomplete. The sample has 73,000 or so clones, 70% to 90% seen once. The material sequenced was CD4+ or CD8+ T cells sorted from blood, taken in a trial of the OX40 agonist ivuxolimab. The receptors stem from an adult with an advanced solid tumor such as melanoma, head and neck, liver or kidney cancer.

The rearrangement joins TRBV11-2 to TRBJ2-5, with 14 positions matching TRBD2. The CDR3 length is 17 residues. The V gene's germline CDR1 is SGHAT and CDR2 FQNNGV. V lost 5 bases, J lost 1 base, and 6 bases stayed unmatched. CDR3: CASSRTSGGLLQETQYF. The CDR3 DNA is TGTGCCAGCAGCCGGACTAGCGGGGGGCTCCTCCAAGAGACCCAGTACTTC.

The chain recombines TRBV5-1 with TRBJ2-7; the match to TRBD2 covers 12 bases. The CDR3 is 18 residues long. V lost 0 bases and J lost 3; bases outside the gene matches: 10. Germline CDR1 is SGHRS and CDR2 is YFSETQ. The DNA of the CDR3 is TGCGCCAGCAGCTTGGAGACTAGCGGGAGCTACTTGAGCTACGAGCAGTACTTC. This gives the protein CASSLETSGSYLSYEQYF.

The chain uses TRBV21-1 and TRBJ2-4; the table's D call TRBD2 went unverified against the DNA. TRBV21-1 counts as a pseudogene. The CDR3 loop spans 17 amino acids. The DNA of the CDR3 is TGTGCCAGCAGCAAAGCGCTTGGCGGCGGAGGCGAAAACATTCAGTACTTC. Protein: CASSKALGGGGENIQYF.

This chain joins TRBV11-2 and TRBJ1-1; D uncertain. Germline values: CDR1 SGHAT, CDR2 FQNNGV. The CDR3 extends over 13 amino acids. The V end lost 1 base, the J end lost 2 bases, and 5 bases lay between the germline ends. The CDR3 here is CASSLGLNTEAFF. The CDR3, as DNA: TGTGCCAGCAGCTTAGGGCTCAACACTGAAGCTTTCTTT.

This clone appeared a few times. The CDR3 DNA sequence: TGTGCCAGCAGTGGACGGCTCAACACTGAAGCTTTCTTT. This codes for CASSGRLNTEAFF. The chain carries TRBV2 and TRBJ1-1; D unclear. V was pared by 4 bases and J by 2 bases, with 8 bases between. CDR3 length equals 13 residues. Germline V lookup: CDR1 SNHLY, CDR2 FYNNEI.

The chain joins TRBV30 to TRBJ2-7; D is perhaps TRBD1 (7 bases). Looked up from germline, CDR1 is GTSNPN and CDR2 is SVGIG (reference sequence). The CDR3 is 12 amino acids. The V gene lost 5 bases and the J gene lost 4 bases, with 12 bases spanning the gap. CDR3 loop: CAWDRAGYEQYF. CDR3 coding DNA: TGTGCCTGGGACAGGGCGGGATACGAGCAGTACTTC.

This clone was seen just once. The rearrangement uses TRBV19 and TRBJ2-7; 7 bases align to TRBD1. This CDR3 region has 14 residues. With V trimmed by 6 bases and J by 2 bases, 7 bases remained unmatched. Germline values: CDR1 LNHDA, CDR2 SQIVND (reference sequence). The CDR3 sequence: CASSLNRGAYEQYF. For the CDR3, the DNA is TGTGCCAGTAGCCTGAACAGGGGAGCCTACGAGCAGTACTTC.

This chain joins TRBV28 and TRBJ2-3; 7 nucleotides match TRBD2. This CDR3 region has 15 residues. The V and J ends lost 5 bases and 0 bases, in that order; junction bases with no gene match: 5. Germline values: CDR1 MDHEN, CDR2 SYDVKM. CDR3 in DNA: TGTGCCAGCAGTGGCGTCGGGGGGAGCACAGATACGCAGTATTTT. This sequence encodes CASSGVGGSTDTQYF.

This chain uses TRBV6-6 with TRBJ1-1, with D hard to call. Germline-derived CDR1 and CDR2 are MNHNY and SVGAGI (reference sequence). With 0 bases removed from V and 1 base from J, the gap between germline ends came to 9 bases. The length of the CDR3 is 15 residues. The CDR3 nucleotides read TGTGCCAGCAGTTACTCTACCAGTTGGAACACTGAAGCTTTCTTT. Translation: CASSYSTSWNTEAFF.

The V and J genes are TRBV10-3 and TRBJ2-1; 7 bases are shared with TRBD2. The germline CDR1 and CDR2 sequences are ENHRY and SYGVKD. The CDR3 has 18 residues. J lost 5 bases, V lost 0 bases, and 13 bases had no gene match. This CDR3 reads CAISESIGGGSNHNEQFF. CDR3 nucleotides: TGTGCCATCAGTGAGTCGATAGGCGGCGGGAGCAATCACAATGAGCAGTTCTTC.

The sample holds a few counts of this clone. The J gene is TRBJ2-2, the V gene TRBV2; perhaps D is TRBD1 or TRBD2 (5 bases each). From germline, CDR1 is SNHLY and CDR2 FYNNEI. V lost 1 base, J lost 5 bases, and 11 bases lay in between. The CDR3 runs 15 residues. CDR3: CASSEERGVTGELFF. CDR3 coding DNA: TGTGCCAGCAGTGAAGAGCGAGGGGTTACCGGGGAGCTGTTTTTT.

The V and J genes are TRBV30 and TRBJ2-6; D not resolved. Germline CDR1 reads GTSNPN; CDR2 reads SVGIG (reference sequence). V lost 2 bases and J lost 2, with 7 bases in between. This CDR3 is 14 amino acids long. CDR3 sequence: CAWSLSAGANVLTF. As DNA, the CDR3 is TGTGCCTGGAGTTTGTCAGCTGGGGCCAACGTCCTGACTTTC.

V gene TRBV19 combines with J gene TRBJ2-5; D is possibly TRBD1 (5 bases). Trimming pared 1 base from V and 2 bases from J, leaving 8 bases between. The CDR3 extends over 14 amino acids. Germline assignment: CDR1 LNHDA and CDR2 SQIVND (reference sequence). The CDR3 protein is CASSIGQGQETQYF. The CDR3 DNA sequence: TGTGCCAGTAGTATAGGGCAGGGACAAGAGACCCAGTACTTC.

The chain has TRBV27 and TRBJ2-7; a possible D gene is TRBD1 (6 bases). Germline V gene sequence: CDR1 MNHEY, CDR2 SMNVEV (reference sequence). This CDR3 is 14 amino acids long. V was cut by 6 bases and J by 1 base, with 13 bases left in between. The CDR3 DNA is TGTGCCAGCAGCCTGGGACACAATTCCTACGAGCAGTACTTC. Its translation: CASSLGHNSYEQYF.

The table lists this clone with a few counts. Written as DNA, the CDR3 is TGTGCCAGCAGCTTAGACCCGCGCGAGGATACGCAGTATTTT. Amino acid sequence: CASSLDPREDTQYF. The rearrangement joins TRBV7-2 to TRBJ2-3; D gene unclear. V lost 1 base, J lost 6 bases, and 11 bases lay in between. CDR3 size: 14 residues. CDR1 and CDR2 (germline): SGHTA, FQGNSA.

This clone was recorded once. The chain is built from TRBV27 and TRBJ2-7; tentatively, D is TRBD1 or TRBD2 (7 bases each). CDR1 is MNHEY, CDR2 SMNVEV, per germline (reference sequence). There are 17 residues in the CDR3. Trimming removed 2 bases at V and 0 bases at J, with 17 bases between. CDR3 loop: CASSLGGRGRRSYEQYF. The CDR3 DNA reads TGTGCCAGCAGTTTAGGAGGGAGGGGGCGACGCTCCTACGAGCAGTACTTC.

This chain connects TRBV5-1 to TRBJ2-1, with 7 bases fitting TRBD2. CDR1 and CDR2 from the germline V gene are SGHRS and YFSETQ. This CDR3 has 15 amino acids. V lost 0 bases to trimming and J lost 3 bases; unmatched junction nucleotides: 3. CDR3: CASSLAWTSYNEQFF. The CDR3 DNA follows: TGCGCCAGCAGCTTGGCCTGGACTAGCTACAATGAGCAGTTCTTC. Supplemented by reference TRBV5-1 and TRBJ2-1, the full variable domain reads KAGVTQTPRYLIKTRGQQVTLSCSPISGHRSVSWYQQTPGQGLQFLFEYFSETQRNKGNFPGRFSGRQFSNSRSEMNVSTLELGDSALYLCASSLAWTSYNEQFFGPGTRLTVL.

The chain is built from TRBV19 and TRBJ2-5; 10 positions match TRBD1. The CDR3 extends over 14 amino acids. After removal of 4 bases from V and 5 bases from J, the junction contained 4 bases not matched to a gene. Germline CDR1 and CDR2: LNHDA and SQIVND (reference sequence). Here the CDR3 DNA reads TGTGCCAGTAGTACTTGGACAGGGGGGGAGACCCAGTACTTC. It translates to CASSTWTGGETQYF.

The rearrangement joins TRBV6-4 to TRBJ2-5, with D possibly being TRBD1 or TRBD2 (5 bases each). Germline V CDR1 and CDR2: MRHNA, SNTAGT. The CDR3 totals 15 residues. V dropped 5 bases and J dropped 1 base, with 14 bases sitting between them. The CDR3 loop reads CASSKTRDPQETQYF. As DNA, the CDR3 is TGTGCCAGCAGTAAAACCCGGGACCCCCAAGAGACCCAGTACTTC.

The chain couples TRBV7-9 to TRBJ1-2; a weak D match, TRBD1 (5 bases). V was shortened by 5 bases and J by 4 bases, with 17 bases between the two germline ends. Germline CDR1 SEHNR, CDR2 FQNEAQ (reference sequence). The CDR3 loop spans 15 amino acids. As DNA, the CDR3 is TGTGCCAGCAGCCCCGATAATAGACAGAGCTATGGCTACACCTTC. It specifies CASSPDNRQSYGYTF.

This clone was counted once. This chain joins TRBV10-2 and TRBJ2-7, with TRBD1 identical over 8 bases. The CDR3 consists of 13 residues. J was trimmed by 6 bases and V by 5 bases; bases with no gene match: 6. Germline V CDR1 and CDR2: WSHSY, SAAADI. This chain's CDR3 is CASSRTGPGEQYF. The CDR3 nucleotides are TGCGCCAGCAGTAGGACAGGGCCGGGCGAGCAGTACTTC.

The chain combines TRBV19 with TRBJ2-6; the D is unclear. This CDR3 is built from 15 residues. Germline V gene lookup returns CDR1 LNHDA and CDR2 SQIVND (reference sequence). Trimming cost V 6 bases and J 2 bases, with 11 bases left between them. The DNA for the CDR3 is TGTGCCAGTAGCCTCAGGTTTCCTGGGGCCAACGTCCTGACTTTC. Translation gives CASSLRFPGANVLTF.

The gene calls are TRBV7-9 and TRBJ1-2; D is perhaps TRBD1 (5 bases). This CDR3 spans 14 amino acids. V lost 1 base, J lost 9 bases, and 15 bases lay in between. CDR1 is SEHNR, CDR2 FQNEAQ, per germline (reference sequence). The CDR3 DNA is TGTGCCAGCAGCTTAGTAAGCGGGACCCAACGCTACACCTTC. Its translation: CASSLVSGTQRYTF.

CDR3 loop: CASSRQGAADYGYTF. The CDR3 region has the DNA TGTGCCAGCAGTCGACAGGGGGCGGCTGACTATGGCTACACCTTC. The V call is TRBV2, the J call TRBJ1-2, with 10 bases matching TRBD1. The V and J ends lost 5 bases and 3 bases, in that order; junction bases with no gene match: 6. CDR3 length: 15 residues. The V gene's germline CDR1 is SNHLY and CDR2 FYNNEI.